This T cell receptor (beta chain) was captured by sequencing in a study of beta chain features in type 1 diabetes. TCRB transcripts that were expressed got sequenced, as all of the isolated RNA had been reverse transcribed. Profiling relied on immunoSEQ multiplex PCR, and the TCRdb table lists in-frame clones only, not all of them. This table has 45,000 to 60,000 clones, 50% to 75% appearing once. Via the markers CD45RO/CCR7/CD25/CD127/CD95/CD27, stem cell-like memory, regulatory, central memory and naive CD4+ cells were sorted. V lost 4 bases to trimming and J lost 0 bases, with 11 bases between them. In germline, CDR1 is SGHTA, CDR2 FQGNSA. The CDR3 has 15 residues. Findings and caveats of the study: Among all four CD4+ subsets, Type 1 diabetes patients had TCRB CDR3s that were moderately but significantly shorter.

Comments on this clone: What it binds is unknown.

The specimen sequenced was stem cell memory CD4+ T cells from blood. This receptor was taken from a woman in her twenties or thirties with type 1 diabetes. V and J are TRBV7-2 and TRBJ2-3; D uncertain. Here the CDR3 DNA reads TGTGCCAGCAGCTCCTTTCGTTCTAGCACAGATACGCAGTATTTT. Translating it yields CASSSFRSSTDTQYF.